This T cell receptor (beta chain) emerged from a study of Ad26.COV2.S vaccination and SARS-CoV-2 variants. Study-level background: Dosing was one shot or two shots 56 days apart.

Worth noting for this clone: As yet, its antigen is unknown.

Treatment reported: roughly 18 received Ad26.COV2.S at low or high dose, single or two shots; about 5 received placebo; per-sample allocation not given. After the first vaccine or placebo injection, samples were drawn on day 63. Whoever gave the sample was an adult aged 18-55 years in Boston. An Ad26 vector that expressed Wuhan-strain SARS-CoV-2 spike constituted the vaccine. The data were produced by immunoSEQ multiplex PCR, yet TCRdb's version contains in-frame clones alone and is incomplete. Of approximately 500,000 clones in the sample, 87% were seen once. Germline V CDR1 and CDR2: SGHNT, YYREEE (reference sequence). V was shortened by 0 bases and J by 6 bases, with 14 bases between the two germline ends. The CDR3 has 15 residues. Study-wide points: Using TCR breadth and depth analyses may have led to underestimated total T cell responses.

This TCR came from a person between 18 and 59 years old who received the Ad26.COV2.S COVID-19 vaccine or a placebo. The chain recombines TRBV5-4 with TRBJ2-3, with unresolved D. Sequencing used peripheral blood, obtained in a trial of Ad26.COV2.S vaccine versus placebo. The CDR3 loop reads CASSLGQVRLDTQYF. CDR3 DNA: TGTGCCAGCAGCTTGGGCCAAGTGAGGTTGGATACGCAGTATTTT.